Following are 22 T cell receptor beta chains from one sample sequenced in a study of post-analysis software for immune sequencing data. The study's findings and limits: Controls had lower frequencies than patients of roughly five TRBV segments, which included TRBV5-6, TRBV5-1 and TRBV20-1.

Unique molecular identifiers tagged the TCR beta cDNA libraries. Each CDR3 protein gets one entry after TCRdb re-called the PCR reads with MiXCR. In the table there are 350,000 to 450,000 distinct CDR3 sequences, less than 35% of which are singletons. Antigens for these TCRs are unknown. The material sequenced was blood. The receptors here all came from a girl aged 10 to 17 with multiple sclerosis.

This clonotype was recorded a few times. This chain connects TRBV11-2 to TRBJ1-5; no reliable D call. This CDR3 is built from 13 residues. Germline V CDR1 and CDR2: SGHAT, FQNNGV. V was cut by 5 bases and J by 8 bases, with 13 bases left in between. CDR3 nucleotide sequence: TGTGCCAGCAGCCCGAGTTGGGCCGAGCCCCAGCATTTT. As protein: CASSPSWAEPQHF.

The CDR3 sequence: CASSSSQGNYGYTF. The CDR3 bases are TGCGCCAGCAGCTCCTCACAGGGGAACTATGGCTACACCTTC. The V and J genes are TRBV5-1 and TRBJ1-2, with 7 nucleotides matching TRBD1. CDR1 is SGHRS, CDR2 YFSETQ, per germline. The J segment lost 2 bases and the V segment lost 3 bases, leaving 4 bases of the junction unmatched. This CDR3 comprises 14 residues. Full variable domain (outside the CDR3, taken from reference TRBV5-1 and TRBJ1-2): KAGVTQTPRYLIKTRGQQVTLSCSPISGHRSVSWYQQTPGQGLQFLFEYFSETQRNKGNFPGRFSGRQFSNSRSEMNVSTLELGDSALYLCASSSSQGNYGYTFGSGTRLTVV.

This clonotype was counted between two and nine times. This sequence joins TRBV5-1 and TRBJ2-3; unclear D gene. The V end was cut by 0 bases, the J end by 6 bases, with 8 bases between. The CDR3 is 13 residues long. The V gene's germline CDR1 is SGHRS and CDR2 YFSETQ. CDR3 nucleotides: TGCGCCAGCAGCTTGGAGCGTGGGGATACGCAGTATTTT. As protein: CASSLERGDTQYF.

This clonotype showed up many times. The CDR3 region is CASSPGTGGYTEAFF. The CDR3 nucleotides are TGTGCCAGCAGTCCGGGGACAGGGGGGTACACTGAAGCTTTCTTT. The J gene is TRBJ1-1, the V gene TRBV27; the match to TRBD1 covers 11 bases. Germline CDR1 is MNHEY and CDR2 is SMNVEV (reference sequence). Losses at the gene ends were 5 bases for V and 3 bases for J; bases not matched to a gene: 5. The CDR3 covers 15 residues.

The rearrangement joins TRBV2 to TRBJ2-3; 8 nucleotides align to TRBD1. CDR1 SNHLY and CDR2 FYNNEI come from the germline V gene. After removal of 2 bases from V and 6 bases from J, the junction contained 7 bases not matched to a gene. This CDR3 has 15 residues. The CDR3 sequence is CASSEPRGRLDTQYF. CDR3 in DNA: TGTGCCAGCAGTGAACCCAGGGGGCGACTGGATACGCAGTATTTT.

In regard to this clonotype: A read error may be the cause here, since a much bigger clone is one base away. The chain recombines TRBV5-6 with TRBJ1-2, with TRBD1 matching over 10 bases. Losses at the gene ends were 2 bases for V and 6 bases for J; bases not matched to a gene: 4. The CDR3 totals 14 residues. CDR1 is SGHDT and CDR2 is YYEEEE in the germline V gene. As DNA, the CDR3 is TGTGCCAGCAGCTTTCCCGGGACAGGGGATGGCTACACCTTC. Translated: CASSFPGTGDGYTF.

The sample holds a few counts of this clonotype. The chain recombines TRBV7-6 with TRBJ2-7; 8 positions agree with TRBD2. CDR1 SGHVS and CDR2 FNYEAQ come from the germline V gene. The CDR3 spans 14 residues. The J segment lost 5 bases and the V segment lost 3 bases, leaving 6 bases of the junction unmatched. The CDR3 sequence is CASSLFSGANEQYF. The DNA of the CDR3 is TGTGCCAGCAGCTTGTTTAGCGGGGCTAACGAGCAGTACTTC.

This clonotype was counted ten times or more. The rearrangement links TRBV20-1 to TRBJ1-1; D remains unclear. The V and J ends lost 2 bases and 1 base respectively, with 2 bases between them. CDR3 size: 11 residues. Germline V gene lookup returns CDR1 DFQATT and CDR2 SNEGSKA (reference sequence). For the CDR3, the DNA is TGCAGTGCTAGACGGAACACTGAAGCTTTCTTT. Its translation: CSARRNTEAFF.

The chain recombines TRBV7-9 with TRBJ1-2, with D possibly TRBD1 on 5 matching bases. This CDR3 has 16 residues. With 2 bases removed from V and 0 bases from J, the gap between germline ends came to 13 bases. CDR1 and CDR2 from the germline V gene are SEHNR and FQNEAQ (reference sequence). CDR3 residues: CASSLKVGPANYGYTF. The CDR3 DNA follows: TGTGCCAGCAGCTTAAAAGTGGGGCCTGCTAACTATGGCTACACCTTC.

This clonotype was seen more than once but under ten times. The chain recombines TRBV12-3 or TRBV12-4 with TRBJ2-4; a weak D match, TRBD1 (5 bases). The CDR3 has 11 amino acids. Trimming removed 1 base at V and 10 bases at J, with 5 bases between. The chain's CDR3 is CASSLGQIQYF. The CDR3 nucleotides read TGTGCCAGCAGTTTAGGACAGATTCAGTACTTC.

This clonotype appeared a single time. The gene calls are TRBV5-1 and TRBJ1-2; unclear D gene. The CDR3 covers 15 residues. Germline V gene data show CDR1 as SGHRS and CDR2 as YFSETQ. V was trimmed by 4 bases and J by 3 bases, leaving 16 bases between them. CDR3 loop: CASSPAFGLDYGYTF. In DNA form, the CDR3 reads TGCGCCAGCAGCCCCGCGTTTGGGCTGGACTATGGCTACACCTTC.

The chain employs TRBV11-2 and TRBJ2-3; D remains ambiguous. Trimming stripped 7 bases from V and 6 bases from J, with 14 bases between. CDR1 and CDR2 (germline): SGHAT, FQNNGV. This CDR3 has 13 residues. DNA of the CDR3: TGTGCCAGCAAAGATTCACTCGGCGATACGCAGTATTTT. It is translated as CASKDSLGDTQYF.

This clonotype came up a few times. This CDR3 reads CASSNTEAFF. Here the CDR3 DNA reads TGTGCCAGCAGCAATACTGAAGCTTTCTTT. J is TRBJ1-1 and V is TRBV7-9; the D is unclear. The germline V and J ends were trimmed by 5 bases and 5 bases, with 3 bases remaining between them. The length of the CDR3 is 10 residues. CDR1 is SEHNR, CDR2 FQNEAQ, per germline (reference sequence).

This clonotype has more than one count but fewer than ten. This sequence joins TRBV6-5 and TRBJ2-3, with 10 bases aligning to TRBD2. J was trimmed by 10 bases and V by 6 bases; bases with no gene match: 16. Germline assignment: CDR1 MNHEY and CDR2 SVGAGI. CDR3 size: 16 residues. The CDR3 protein is CASRNRLAGEPGAQYF. The CDR3 DNA reads TGTGCCAGCAGAAACAGACTAGCGGGTGAACCAGGGGCGCAGTATTTT.

V usage is TRBV27 and J usage is TRBJ1-5, with a weak D call TRBD1 (6 bases). V was shortened by 2 bases and J by 7 bases, with 9 bases between the two germline ends. CDR1 is MNHEY, CDR2 SMNVEV, per germline (reference sequence). The CDR3 consists of 13 residues. The CDR3 nucleotides read TGTGCCAGCAGTTTACAAAGGGGGCAGCCCCAGCATTTT. Amino acids: CASSLQRGQPQHF.

The chain recombines TRBV28 with TRBJ1-2; D is undetermined. This CDR3 region has 12 residues. Germline V lookup: CDR1 MDHEN, CDR2 SYDVKM. Trimming cost V 5 bases and J 5 bases, with 9 bases left between them. The CDR3 sequence: CASSPGRYGYTF. In DNA form, the CDR3 reads TGTGCCAGCAGTCCCGGGAGGTATGGCTACACCTTC.

This clonotype was counted between two and nine times. The chain carries TRBV20-1 and TRBJ1-2; D is uncertain. The germline gives CDR1 DFQATT, CDR2 SNEGSKA (reference sequence). The length of the CDR3 is 13 residues. Trimming removed 8 bases from V and 4 bases from J, with 17 bases in between. The CDR3 spells CSHIVSASYGYTF. The CDR3 nucleotides are TGCAGTCACATCGTATCGGCCTCCTATGGCTACACCTTC.

This rearrangement joins TRBV2 to TRBJ2-1; D is perhaps TRBD1 (5 bases). V lost 2 bases and J 3 bases, leaving 5 bases between the germline ends. The germline V gene encodes CDR1 SNHLY and CDR2 FYNNEI. This CDR3 has 13 residues. In DNA form, the CDR3 reads TGTGCCAGCAGTGAACAGGGCTACAATGAGCAGTTCTTC. Protein sequence: CASSEQGYNEQFF.

The chain combines TRBV11-2 with TRBJ2-7, with TRBD1 identical over 8 bases. J lost 3 bases, V lost 5 bases, and 9 bases had no gene match. CDR3 length: 15 amino acids. The germline CDR1 and CDR2 sequences are SGHAT and FQNNGV. The DNA of the CDR3 is TGTGCCAGCAGCCAAGATGGACAGGGCCGCTACGAGCAGTACTTC. Its protein product is CASSQDGQGRYEQYF.

This clonotype was seen only a few times. The chain uses TRBV4-1 and TRBJ1-1, with D possibly TRBD1 on 5 matching bases. Per germline, CDR1 MGHRA and CDR2 YSYEKL. Trimming left V 3 bases short and J 6 bases short, with 14 bases between. CDR3 size: 14 residues. The CDR3 DNA reads TGCGCCAGCAGCCAGCACAGCGGGGCCGCTGAAGCTTTCTTT. This encodes CASSQHSGAAEAFF.

The J gene is TRBJ2-3, the V gene TRBV11-2; D is unresolved. Trimming left V 2 bases short and J 6 bases short, with 12 bases between. This CDR3 region has 14 residues. Germline CDR1 SGHAT, CDR2 FQNNGV. The CDR3 sequence is CASSLSHSSDTQYF. Here the CDR3 DNA reads TGTGCCAGCAGCTTAAGTCACTCCTCTGATACGCAGTATTTT.

Turning to this clonotype: One end of the junction is discordant with germline, which a read error may explain. CDR3 in amino acids: CATSDRTVQETRYF. For the CDR3, the DNA is TGTGCCACCAGTGACCGGACAGTCCAAGAGACCCGGTACTTC. The rearrangement links TRBV24-1 to TRBJ2-5, with D maybe TRBD1 (6 bases). CDR3 length: 14 amino acids. The germline CDR1 and CDR2 sequences are KGHDR and SFDVKD.